The 28 T cell receptor beta chains listed next were all sequenced from one sample in a study of blood T cell repertoires in COVID-19. Profiled with immunoSEQ multiplex PCR; TCRdb holds only in-frame clones, not every one. The profile covers under 250,000 clones, with 70% to 85% appearing a single time and approximately 3.1% taken by the ten largest. Material for sequencing was PBMCs or T cells enriched from blood (not recorded which). These receptors were obtained from a woman aged 55-70 years who had recovered from COVID-19.

The chain combines TRBV9 with TRBJ2-1, with TRBD2 as a possible D gene (7 bases). V dropped 6 bases and J dropped 3 bases, with 19 bases sitting between them. This CDR3 contains 16 residues. Germline V gives CDR1 SGDLS, CDR2 YYNGEE. CDR3 nucleotides: TGTGCCAGCACCCTAAGCGAGGGGGGGGGCTACAATGAGCAGTTCTTC. As protein: CASTLSEGGGYNEQFF.

The J gene is TRBJ1-2, the V gene TRBV29-1; maybe TRBD1 (6 bases). In germline, CDR1 is SQVTM, CDR2 ANQGSEA. Trimming stripped 1 base from V and 3 bases from J, with 9 bases between. The CDR3 loop spans 13 amino acids. This CDR3 reads CSVEGQGYYGYTF. The CDR3 DNA follows: TGCAGCGTTGAAGGGCAGGGGTACTATGGCTACACCTTC.

This clone was observed a handful of times. The genes are TRBV5-4 and TRBJ2-3, with D possibly being TRBD2 (5 bases). Germline assignment: CDR1 SGHNT and CDR2 YYREEE (reference sequence). This CDR3 has 14 residues. The ends were cut back, 1 base at V and 4 bases at J, with 10 bases in the middle. CDR3 DNA: TGTGCCAGCAGCTTGAGCCTAGCAGCAGATACGCAGTATTTT. Protein sequence: CASSLSLAADTQYF.

The chain employs TRBV9 and TRBJ1-2, with 7 bases matching TRBD1. The CDR3 totals 16 residues. Germline V gene data show CDR1 as SGDLS and CDR2 as YYNGEE. The junction had 13 bases not matched to a gene; V was cut back by 0 bases and J by 8 bases. The CDR3 sequence is CASSVEGGPTRGGYTF. In DNA, the CDR3 is TGTGCCAGCAGCGTAGAAGGGGGCCCGACCCGAGGGGGCTACACCTTC. Variable domain in full (rest from reference TRBV9 and TRBJ1-2): DSGVTQTPKHLITATGQRVTLRCSPRSGDLSVYWYQQSLDQGLQFLIQYYNGEERAKGNILERFSAQQFPDLHSELNLSSLELGDSALYFCASSVEGGPTRGGYTFGSGTRLTVV.

This chain uses TRBV7-6 with TRBJ2-1; 8 nucleotides match TRBD1. The CDR3 is 11 amino acids. The germline gives CDR1 SGHVS, CDR2 FNYEAQ. V gave up 5 bases and J gave up 12 bases; unmatched junction bases: 3. CDR3 bases: TGTGCCAGCAGCAGGGGGACAGGGCAGTTCTTC. Translated: CASSRGTGQFF.

This chain's CDR3 is CASSEVGGTRGYTF. In DNA form, the CDR3 reads TGTGCCAGCAGTGAAGTCGGCGGGACCCGAGGCTACACCTTC. V gene TRBV6-1 combines with J gene TRBJ1-2; a weak D match, TRBD1 (5 bases). Germline V gives CDR1 MNHNS, CDR2 SASEGT. Trimming stripped 1 base from V and 8 bases from J, with 14 bases between. There are 14 residues in the CDR3.

This chain uses TRBV5-1 with TRBJ2-1; TRBD2 matches 8 bases. V dropped 4 bases and J dropped 7; count of bases not matched to a gene: 4. The CDR3 has 13 amino acids. Germline assignment: CDR1 SGHRS and CDR2 YFSETQ. CDR3 sequence (DNA): TGCGCCAGCAGCCACCCGGGAGGGAATGAGCAGTTCTTC. Its translation: CASSHPGGNEQFF.

The chain employs TRBV2 and TRBJ2-3, with D unclear. Trimming shortened V by 2 bases and J by 4 bases, and 7 bases separated the two germline ends. The CDR3 extends over 13 amino acids. Germline values: CDR1 SNHLY, CDR2 FYNNEI. CDR3 residues: CASSENAADTQYF. The CDR3 coding sequence is TGTGCCAGCAGTGAAAACGCGGCAGATACGCAGTATTTT.

This chain connects TRBV6-5 to TRBJ2-5, with D possibly being TRBD2 (6 bases). Per the germline V gene, CDR1 is MNHEY and CDR2 is SVGAGI. This CDR3 is built from 13 residues. The ends were cut back, 6 bases at V and 5 bases at J, with 13 bases in the middle. CDR3: CASRIGGFETQYF. CDR3 coding DNA: TGTGCCAGCAGGATCGGGGGTTTCGAGACCCAGTACTTC.

Remarks on this clone: The sample has other DNA sequences that encode this CDR3 too. The chain employs TRBV5-1 and TRBJ1-1; D remains unclear. V was shortened by 0 bases and J by 0 bases, with 6 bases between the two germline ends. Germline V CDR1 and CDR2: SGHRS, YFSETQ. The CDR3 length is 14 residues. The CDR3, as DNA: TGCGCCAGCAGCTTGGATTCCATGAACACTGAAGCTTTCTTT. This sequence encodes CASSLDSMNTEAFF.

The chain joins TRBV24-1 to TRBJ2-3; TRBD1 is a possible D gene (5 bases). The ends were cut back, 3 bases at V and 2 bases at J, with 5 bases in the middle. The CDR3 contains 13 residues. Germline assignment: CDR1 KGHDR and CDR2 SFDVKD. This CDR3 reads CATSDGATDTQYF. As DNA, the CDR3 is TGTGCCACCAGTGATGGGGCCACAGATACGCAGTATTTT.

The V and J genes are TRBV7-3 and TRBJ2-3, with 11 bases identical to TRBD2. The CDR3 consists of 18 residues. V was pared by 1 base and J by 6 bases, with 12 bases of the junction left unmatched. Germline V gene lookup returns CDR1 SGHTA and CDR2 FQGTGA. As DNA, the CDR3 is TGTGCCAGCAGCTTAAGCCCCCCCGGTAGCGGGGGGGCGGATACGCAGTATTTT. Translated, it gives CASSLSPPGSGGADTQYF.

The chain links TRBV5-1 to TRBJ2-3, with 7 bases identical to TRBD2. Losses at the gene ends were 9 bases for V and 4 bases for J; bases not matched to a gene: 8. The V gene's germline CDR1 is SGHRS and CDR2 YFSETQ. This CDR3 comprises 13 residues. The CDR3 DNA reads TGCGCCACCCGCGGCGGGAGTGCAGATACGCAGTATTTT. This encodes CATRGGSADTQYF.

The chain has TRBV24-1 and TRBJ2-5; 9 nucleotides align to TRBD2. From germline, CDR1 is KGHDR and CDR2 SFDVKD. Germline trimming cut 3 bases from V and 5 bases from J; bases unmatched to any gene: 6. The CDR3 is 15 amino acids. The CDR3 protein is CATSDTSSGVETQYF. The CDR3 DNA reads as TGTGCCACCAGTGATACCTCTAGCGGGGTCGAGACCCAGTACTTC.

Here the CDR3 reads CASTIQGSGYGYTF. For the CDR3, the DNA is TGTGCCAGTACCATACAGGGGAGTGGCTATGGCTACACCTTC. The chain links TRBV19 to TRBJ1-2; 7 nucleotides line up with TRBD1. V trimming: 7 bases; J trimming: 4 bases; junction bases outside the gene matches: 9. This CDR3 has 14 amino acids. CDR1 LNHDA and CDR2 SQIVND come from the germline V gene (reference sequence).

This rearrangement joins TRBV6-5 to TRBJ1-1; TRBD1 might be the D (5 bases). V lost 0 bases to trimming and J lost 3 bases, with 11 bases between them. This CDR3 contains 15 residues. CDR1 is MNHEY and CDR2 is SVGAGI in the germline V gene. CDR3 nucleotide sequence: TGTGCCAGCAGTTACTCTCAGGGTGGCTACACTGAAGCTTTCTTT. It codes for CASSYSQGGYTEAFF.

A single count supports this clone. The J gene is TRBJ1-6, the V gene TRBV9; 9 nucleotides line up with TRBD1. Trimming cost V 0 bases and J 10 bases; bases outside gene matches: 5. CDR1 is SGDLS and CDR2 is YYNGEE in the germline V gene. This CDR3 region has 15 residues. The CDR3 loop is CASSVVDRGGSPLHF. The CDR3 DNA is TGTGCCAGCAGCGTAGTGGACAGGGGTGGATCACCCCTCCACTTT. Filled out from reference TRBV9 and TRBJ1-6, the complete variable domain reads DSGVTQTPKHLITATGQRVTLRCSPRSGDLSVYWYQQSLDQGLQFLIQYYNGEERAKGNILERFSAQQFPDLHSELNLSSLELGDSALYFCASSVVDRGGSPLHFGNGTRLTVT.

The chain has TRBV7-2 and TRBJ2-1; 13 nucleotides line up with TRBD2. This CDR3 contains 17 residues. Germline lookup yields CDR1 SGHTA and CDR2 FQGNSA. V lost 4 bases to trimming and J lost 7 bases; unmatched junction nucleotides: 10. CDR3 region: CASSSQLAGGLRNEQFF. The CDR3 DNA sequence: TGTGCCAGCAGCTCCCAACTAGCGGGGGGGCTCAGGAATGAGCAGTTCTTC.

The genes are TRBV7-9 and TRBJ2-7; 10 nucleotides line up with TRBD2. This CDR3 comprises 15 residues. Germline V gene data show CDR1 as SEHNR and CDR2 as FQNEAQ (reference sequence). Germline trimming cut 6 bases from V and 6 bases from J; bases unmatched to any gene: 11. The CDR3 region has the DNA TGTGCCAGCAGTCGCCCTAGCGGGAGTAGTTCCGAGCAGTACTTC. It yields the protein CASSRPSGSSSEQYF.

This clone was seen a few times. This chain uses TRBV7-9 with TRBJ1-2; D may be TRBD1 (6 bases). The CDR3 extends over 10 amino acids. Trimming cost V 9 bases and J 6 bases, with 8 bases left between them. The germline CDR1 and CDR2 sequences are SEHNR and FQNEAQ (reference sequence). The CDR3 nucleotides read TGTGCCAGTAAGGGGGATGGCTACACCTTC. It specifies CASKGDGYTF.

The rearrangement links TRBV6-1 to TRBJ2-1; D uncertain. V lost 1 base to trimming and J lost 0 bases, with 7 bases between them. Germline values: CDR1 MNHNS, CDR2 SASEGT. The CDR3 is 15 amino acids. The CDR3 nucleotides are TGTGCCAGCAGTGAAGAAGCGCACTCCTACAATGAGCAGTTCTTC. Translated: CASSEEAHSYNEQFF.

The CDR3: CASSSIPGQGDIQYF. CDR3 nucleotide sequence: TGTGCCAGCAGCTCGATCCCGGGACAGGGAGACATTCAGTACTTC. This chain joins TRBV13 and TRBJ2-4; 9 bases are a match to TRBD1. This CDR3 spans 15 amino acids. Germline V gene data show CDR1 as PRHDT and CDR2 as FYEKMQ (reference sequence). V was pared by 4 bases and J by 8 bases, with 9 bases of the junction left unmatched.

This chain connects TRBV6-2 or TRBV6-3 to TRBJ1-1, with no clear D. This CDR3 is 13 amino acids long. Germline loops: CDR1 MNHEY, CDR2 SVGEGT. V was shortened by 5 bases and J by 0 bases, with 7 bases between the two germline ends. CDR3 nucleotides: TGTGCCAGCAGTCAAATTGTGAACACTGAAGCTTTCTTT. This sequence encodes CASSQIVNTEAFF.

In its sample, this clone was seen a few times. The gene calls are TRBV27 and TRBJ2-7, with 11 bases aligning to TRBD2. The CDR3 spans 14 residues. Germline V gene sequence: CDR1 MNHEY, CDR2 SMNVEV (reference sequence). J was trimmed by 3 bases and V by 6 bases; bases with no gene match: 4. For the CDR3, the DNA is TGTGCCAGCAGACCTAGCGGGGGGTTCTACGAGCAGTACTTC. Translated: CASRPSGGFYEQYF.

This chain joins TRBV12-3 or TRBV12-4 and TRBJ2-1; 7 bases align to TRBD2. V lost 8 bases, J lost 2 bases, and 3 bases stayed unmatched. The CDR3 has 13 amino acids. The CDR3 DNA reads TGTGCCAGCTCAGCGGGGACCTACAATGAGCAGTTCTTC. Translation gives CASSAGTYNEQFF.

The chain carries TRBV9 and TRBJ2-3; 10 positions match TRBD2. The CDR3 has 16 amino acids. The junction had 11 bases not matched to a gene; V was cut back by 4 bases and J by 6 bases. The germline gives CDR1 SGDLS, CDR2 YYNGEE. CDR3 coding DNA: TGTGCCAGCAGCCCCGGGACTAGCGATGTAAGCGATACGCAGTATTTT. Amino acids: CASSPGTSDVSDTQYF.

The rearrangement links TRBV15 to TRBJ1-1; D remains unclear. Trimming left V 0 bases short and J 1 base short, with 6 bases between. The CDR3 covers 14 residues. The germline V gene encodes CDR1 LNHNV and CDR2 YYDKDF (reference sequence). CDR3 DNA: TGTGCCACCAGCAGAGACTTCGGGAACACTGAAGCTTTCTTT. This encodes CATSRDFGNTEAFF.

The chain is built from TRBV7-2 and TRBJ2-7, with 8 nucleotides matching TRBD2. Germline V gene sequence: CDR1 SGHTA, CDR2 FQGNSA. J lost 0 bases, V lost 5 bases, and 9 bases had no gene match. This CDR3 contains 16 residues. The CDR3 here is CASSPAGSGVSYEQYF. The CDR3 DNA is TGTGCCAGCAGCCCGGCGGGTAGCGGGGTCTCCTACGAGCAGTACTTC.